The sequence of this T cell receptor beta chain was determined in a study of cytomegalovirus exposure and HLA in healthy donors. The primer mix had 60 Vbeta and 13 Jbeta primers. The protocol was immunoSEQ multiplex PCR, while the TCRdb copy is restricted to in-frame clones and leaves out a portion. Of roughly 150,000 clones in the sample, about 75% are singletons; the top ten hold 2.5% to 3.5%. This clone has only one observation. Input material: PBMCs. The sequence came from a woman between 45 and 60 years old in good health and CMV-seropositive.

CDR3 sequence reads: CASSLGVSGGALETQYF. The CDR3 DNA is TGCGCCAGCAGCTTGGGAGTCAGCGGGGGGGCGTTGGAGACCCAGTACTTC. V and J are TRBV5-1 and TRBJ2-5; TRBD2 aligns across 10 bases. The CDR3 contains 17 residues. Trimming removed 0 bases from V and 5 bases from J; junction bases left unmatched: 10. CDR1 and CDR2 from the germline V gene are SGHRS and YFSETQ. The full variable domain, with the rest looked up from reference TRBV5-1 and TRBJ2-5, is KAGVTQTPRYLIKTRGQQVTLSCSPISGHRSVSWYQQTPGQGLQFLFEYFSETQRNKGNFPGRFSGRQFSNSRSEMNVSTLELGDSALYLCASSLGVSGGALETQYFGPGTRLLVL.